Reported below is one TCR beta chain. What it binds is not known. V was cut by 5 bases and J by 4 bases, with 14 bases left in between. CDR3 size: 14 residues. Germline-derived CDR1 and CDR2 are MDHEN and SYDVKM. What was amplified from RNA transcripts were TCR beta CDR3 regions. Using the HTBI primer set, a first-round RT-PCR was run on the TCR CDR3. From the multiplex PCR reads, TCRdb called clonotypes with MiXCR, one entry per CDR3 protein. The repertoire includes 550,000 to 700,000 distinct CDR3 sequences, 40% to 55% of them detected once, and around 20% sits in the top ten. Patients with uncontrolled infections, other autoimmune diseases, pregnancy or lactation were excluded. This sample stems from a study of T cells in Graves' hyperthyroidism and ophthalmopathy. Study-wide findings and caveats: Blood also showed most of the thyroid clonotypes that were expanded above 0.001.

The receptor comes from an adult woman with Graves' disease, either hyperthyroidism or ophthalmopathy (not recorded which). This chain links TRBV28 with TRBJ2-5; unclear D gene. Sequencing used peripheral blood or thyroid tissue (not recorded which). In DNA form, the CDR3 reads TGTGCCAGCAGTCCGCTTGGCAGATCAGAGACCCAGTACTTC. It specifies CASSPLGRSETQYF.